Given below is one TCR beta chain in context. The source of the sample is a study of blood T cell repertoires in COVID-19. Background on the study: The samples span acute and convalescent COVID-19 from the United States, Italy and Spain. The analysed material was cDNA or gDNA that came from T cells, B-cell-depleted T cells, or PBMCs.

As originally analysed: Scientists estimated how many nucleated cells there were by amplifying reference gene primers. TCRdb's copy holds only in-frame clones and misses some; the assay was immunoSEQ multiplex PCR. That table furnishes V, J and clone size, whereas the DNA furnished D and trimming. The profile shows 200,000 to 300,000 clones, around four fifths of them singletons. The CDR3 is made up of 13 amino acids. V was clipped by 4 bases and J by 11 bases, with 14 bases between them. The germline CDR1 and CDR2 sequences are KGHDR and SFDVKD. The V gene is TRBV24-1, the J gene TRBJ2-1; TRBD2 is a possible D gene (5 bases). This TCR came from a man aged 55 to 70 with acute or convalescent COVID-19. Sequenced input: peripheral blood. The CDR3 reads CATSDRAGEQQFF. In nucleotides, the CDR3 is TGTGCCACCAGTGACCGGGCCGGGGAGCAGCAGTTCTTC.